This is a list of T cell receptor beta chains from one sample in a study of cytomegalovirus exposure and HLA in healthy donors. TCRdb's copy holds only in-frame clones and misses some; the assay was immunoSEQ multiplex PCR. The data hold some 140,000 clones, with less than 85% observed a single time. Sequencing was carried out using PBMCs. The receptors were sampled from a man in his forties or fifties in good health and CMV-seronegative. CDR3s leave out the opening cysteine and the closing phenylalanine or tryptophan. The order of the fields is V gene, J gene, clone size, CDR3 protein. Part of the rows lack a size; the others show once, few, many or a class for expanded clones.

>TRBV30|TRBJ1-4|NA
AWKGRPEKLF
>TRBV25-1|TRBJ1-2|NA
ASHLPGQGENYGYT
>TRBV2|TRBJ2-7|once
ASRGSGRSYEQY
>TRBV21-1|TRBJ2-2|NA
ASSKVTSGRQGLNTGELF
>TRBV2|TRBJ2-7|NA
ASSERTNAYEQY
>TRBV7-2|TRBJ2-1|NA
ASSLVGTELNNEQF
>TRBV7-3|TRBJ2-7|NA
ASSTWAGADEQY
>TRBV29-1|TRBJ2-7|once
SVGTGNYEQY
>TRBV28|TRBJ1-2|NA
ASSLGGGALGYT
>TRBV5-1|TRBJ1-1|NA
ASSVQGTEAF
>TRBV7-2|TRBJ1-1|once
ASSRGRGTPGAEAF
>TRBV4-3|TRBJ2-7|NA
ASSQVGETYEQY
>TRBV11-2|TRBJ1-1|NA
ASSNTGTDTEAF
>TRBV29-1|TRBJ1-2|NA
STAIQLDAYGYT
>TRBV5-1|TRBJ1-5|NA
ASSPGQGNQPQH
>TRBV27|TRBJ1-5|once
ASKGTGWNQPQH
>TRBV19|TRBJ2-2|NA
ASSIDANTGELF
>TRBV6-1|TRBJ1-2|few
ASSELTNYGYT
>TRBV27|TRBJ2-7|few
ASSSAGLAGVPYEQY
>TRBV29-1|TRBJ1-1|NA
SFQVGAGNTEAF
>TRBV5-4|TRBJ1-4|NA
ASSFDRGDEKLF
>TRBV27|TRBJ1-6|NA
ASSLSSESSYNSPLH
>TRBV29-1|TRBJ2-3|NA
SVGGLAGGPGNTDTQY